The clone carrying this TCR beta chain appeared once. The data stem from a study of T cells in Graves' hyperthyroidism and ophthalmopathy. Authors of the study amplified TCR beta CDR3 regions from RNA transcripts. First-round RT-PCR of the TCR CDR3 relied on the HTBI primer set. TCRdb reprocessed the multiplex PCR reads via MiXCR and lists one record per CDR3 protein. Of about 770,000 distinct CDR3 sequences detected, approximately 18% appear once; the ten largest clones hold roughly 17%. The sequenced material came from blood. This receptor was identified in a woman aged 50 to 60 with Graves' hyperthyroidism that later progressed to Graves' ophthalmopathy.

The CDR3 protein is CASSLFPRIQATNEKLFF. DNA for the CDR3: TGTGCCAGCAGTTTATTCCCCCGGATCCAAGCAACTAATGAAAAACTGTTTTTT. V and J are TRBV28 and TRBJ1-4; no clear D gene. Germline CDR1 and CDR2: MDHEN and SYDVKM. Between the trimmed V and J ends, which lost 1 base and 0 bases, there was a span of 15 bases. The CDR3 is made up of 18 amino acids.